This T cell receptor beta chain came from a study of blood T cell repertoires in COVID-19. The protocol was immunoSEQ multiplex PCR, while the TCRdb copy is restricted to in-frame clones and leaves out a portion. The sample consists of some 260,000 clones, 85% to 90% of them appearing once. The age range of participants was about 18 to 89 years, with residence in 20 to 25 US areas. The source is a man between 40 and 49 years old who had recovered from COVID-19. The sample comprised PBMCs or T cells enriched from blood (not recorded which).

The CDR3 loop is CASSLTAGGTGANVLTF. The DNA of the CDR3 is TGTGCCAGCAGCTTAACAGCGGGAGGGACTGGGGCCAACGTCCTGACTTTC. The V gene is TRBV7-3, the J gene TRBJ2-6; 10 positions agree with TRBD2. This CDR3 is 17 amino acids long. The V gene end was trimmed by 0 bases and the J gene end by 2 bases; junction bases not matched to a gene: 1. Germline CDR1 is SGHTA and CDR2 is FQGTGA.